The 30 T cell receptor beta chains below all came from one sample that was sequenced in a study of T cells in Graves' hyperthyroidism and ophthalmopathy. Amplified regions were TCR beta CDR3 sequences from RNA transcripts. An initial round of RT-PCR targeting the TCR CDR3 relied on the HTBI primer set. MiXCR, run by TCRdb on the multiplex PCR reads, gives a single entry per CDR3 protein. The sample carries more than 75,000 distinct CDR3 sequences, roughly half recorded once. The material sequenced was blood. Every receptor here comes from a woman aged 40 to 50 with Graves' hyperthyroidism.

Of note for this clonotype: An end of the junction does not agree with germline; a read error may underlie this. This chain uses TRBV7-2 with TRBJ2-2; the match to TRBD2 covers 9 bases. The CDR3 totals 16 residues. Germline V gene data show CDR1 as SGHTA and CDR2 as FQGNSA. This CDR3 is CASSLLSGSATGELSF. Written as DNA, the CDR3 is TGCGCTAGCAGCCTCCTTAGCGGGAGTGCGACCGGGGAGCTGTCTTTT.

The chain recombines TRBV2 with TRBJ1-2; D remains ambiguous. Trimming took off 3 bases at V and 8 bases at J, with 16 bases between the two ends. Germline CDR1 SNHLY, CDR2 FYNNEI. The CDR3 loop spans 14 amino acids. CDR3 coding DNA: TGTGCCAGCAGTGATAGAGGTCTAAGTATGGGCTACACCTTC. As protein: CASSDRGLSMGYTF.

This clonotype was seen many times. The CDR3 protein is CASSSQGPGDTQYF. DNA for the CDR3: TGTGCCAGCAGCTCACAGGGACCCGGAGATACGCAGTATTTT. The genes are TRBV7-3 and TRBJ2-3, with D maybe TRBD1 (6 bases). The CDR3 is 14 amino acids. Trimming pared 4 bases from V and 5 bases from J, leaving 13 bases between. Germline CDR1 is SGHTA and CDR2 is FQGTGA. Filled out from reference TRBV7-3 and TRBJ2-3, the complete variable domain reads GAGVSQTPSNKVTEKGKYVELRCDPISGHTALYWYRQSLGQGPEFLIYFQGTGAADDSGLPNDRFFAVRPEGSVSTLKIQRTERGDSAVYLCASSSQGPGDTQYFGPGTRLTVL.

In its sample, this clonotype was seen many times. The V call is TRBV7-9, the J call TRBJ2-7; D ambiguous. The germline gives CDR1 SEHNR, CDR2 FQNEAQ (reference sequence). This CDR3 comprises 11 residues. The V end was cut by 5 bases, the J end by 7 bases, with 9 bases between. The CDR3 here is CASSEVREQYF. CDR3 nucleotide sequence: TGTGCCAGCAGCGAGGTGAGGGAGCAGTACTTC. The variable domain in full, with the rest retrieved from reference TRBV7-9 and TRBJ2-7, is DTGVSQNPRHKITKRGQNVTFRCDPISEHNRLYWYRQTLGQGPEFLTYFQNEAQLEKSRLLSDRFSAERPKGSFSTLEIQRTEQGDSAMYLCASSEVREQYFGPGTRLTVT.

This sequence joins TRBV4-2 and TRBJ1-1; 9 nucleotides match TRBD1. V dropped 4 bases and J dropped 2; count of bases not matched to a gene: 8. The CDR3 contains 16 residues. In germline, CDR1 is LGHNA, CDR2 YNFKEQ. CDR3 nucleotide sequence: TGTGCCAGCAGCCCAGATCTGACAGGGGGAAACACTGAAGCTTTCTTT. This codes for CASSPDLTGGNTEAFF.

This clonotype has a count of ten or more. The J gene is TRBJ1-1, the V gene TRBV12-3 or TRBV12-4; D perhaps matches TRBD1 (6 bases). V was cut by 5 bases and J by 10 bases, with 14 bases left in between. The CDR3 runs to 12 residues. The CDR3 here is CASSLSTGSAFF. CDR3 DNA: TGTGCCAGCAGTCTCTCGACAGGTTCAGCTTTCTTT.

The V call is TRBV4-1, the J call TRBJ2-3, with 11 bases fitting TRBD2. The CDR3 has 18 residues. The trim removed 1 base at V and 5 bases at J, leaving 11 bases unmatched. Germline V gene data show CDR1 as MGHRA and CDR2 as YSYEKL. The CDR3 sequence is CASSQGIAGGSYIDTQYF. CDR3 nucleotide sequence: TGCGCCAGCAGCCAAGGAATAGCGGGAGGGTCGTACATAGATACGCAGTATTTT.

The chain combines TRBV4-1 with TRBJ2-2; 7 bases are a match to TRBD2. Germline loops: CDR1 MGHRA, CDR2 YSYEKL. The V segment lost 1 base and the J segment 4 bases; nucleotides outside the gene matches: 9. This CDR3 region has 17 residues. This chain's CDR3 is CASSQGTAGRGTGELFF. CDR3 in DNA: TGCGCCAGCAGCCAAGGCACAGCGGGAAGGGGCACCGGGGAGCTGTTTTTT.

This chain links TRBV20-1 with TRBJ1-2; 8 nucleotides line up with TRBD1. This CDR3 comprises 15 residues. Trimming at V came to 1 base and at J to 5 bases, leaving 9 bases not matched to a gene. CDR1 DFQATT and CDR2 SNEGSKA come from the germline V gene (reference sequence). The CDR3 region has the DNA TGCAGTGCTAGAGGTCACGGACAGGGCGTATATGGCTACACCTTC. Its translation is CSARGHGQGVYGYTF.

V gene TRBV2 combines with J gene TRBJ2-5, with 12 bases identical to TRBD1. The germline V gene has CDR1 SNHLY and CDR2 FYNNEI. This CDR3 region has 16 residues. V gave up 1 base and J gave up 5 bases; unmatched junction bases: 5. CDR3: CASSEEGQGAQETQYF. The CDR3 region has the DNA TGTGCCAGCAGTGAAGAGGGACAGGGGGCGCAGGAGACCCAGTACTTC.

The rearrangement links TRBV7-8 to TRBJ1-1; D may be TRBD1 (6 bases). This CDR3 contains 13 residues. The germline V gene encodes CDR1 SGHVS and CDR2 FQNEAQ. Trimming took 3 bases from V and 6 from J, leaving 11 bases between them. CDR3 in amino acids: CASSLHRDAEAFF. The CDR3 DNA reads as TGTGCCAGCAGCTTGCACAGGGATGCTGAAGCTTTCTTT.

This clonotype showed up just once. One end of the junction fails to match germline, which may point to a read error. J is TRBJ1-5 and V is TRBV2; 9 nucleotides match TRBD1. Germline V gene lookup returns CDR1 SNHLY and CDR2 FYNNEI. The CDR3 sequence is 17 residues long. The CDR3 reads CASSGQGSSYSSQPQHF. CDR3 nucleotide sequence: TGTGCAAGCAGTGGACAGGGGAGTTCGTATAGCAGTCAGCCCCAGCATTTT.

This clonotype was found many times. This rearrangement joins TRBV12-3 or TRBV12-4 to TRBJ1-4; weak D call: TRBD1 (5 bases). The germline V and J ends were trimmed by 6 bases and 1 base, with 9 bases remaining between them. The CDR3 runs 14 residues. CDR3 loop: CASRRGGTNEKLFF. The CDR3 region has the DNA TGTGCCAGCAGGAGGGGCGGAACTAATGAAAAACTGTTTTTT.

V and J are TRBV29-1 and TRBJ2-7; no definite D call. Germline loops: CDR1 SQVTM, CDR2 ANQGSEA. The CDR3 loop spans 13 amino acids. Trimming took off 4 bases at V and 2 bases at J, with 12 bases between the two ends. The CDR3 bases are TGCAGCGTTGGAGAGTCCAGGCCCTACGAGCAGTACTTC. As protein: CSVGESRPYEQYF.

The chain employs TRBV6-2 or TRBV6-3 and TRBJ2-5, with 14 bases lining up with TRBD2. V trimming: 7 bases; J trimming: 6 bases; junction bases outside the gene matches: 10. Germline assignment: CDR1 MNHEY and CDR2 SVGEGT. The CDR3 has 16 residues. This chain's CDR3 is CASTGLAGGAKKTQYF. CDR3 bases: TGTGCCAGCACCGGACTAGCGGGGGGAGCCAAGAAGACCCAGTACTTC.

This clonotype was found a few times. The CDR3 reads CSEWGQGGYEQYF. The DNA for the CDR3 is TGCAGTGAATGGGGACAGGGTGGCTACGAGCAGTACTTC. The chain has TRBV20-1 and TRBJ2-7, with 9 bases fitting TRBD1. V was clipped by 7 bases and J by 3 bases; unmatched bases: 7. The CDR3 has 13 amino acids. The germline V gene encodes CDR1 DFQATT and CDR2 SNEGSKA (reference sequence).

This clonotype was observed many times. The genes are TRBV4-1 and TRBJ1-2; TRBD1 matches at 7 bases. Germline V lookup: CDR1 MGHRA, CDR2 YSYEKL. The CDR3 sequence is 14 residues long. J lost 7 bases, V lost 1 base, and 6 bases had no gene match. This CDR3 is CASSQVAGGLGYTF. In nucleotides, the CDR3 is TGCGCCAGCAGCCAAGTGGCAGGGGGTCTTGGCTACACCTTC.

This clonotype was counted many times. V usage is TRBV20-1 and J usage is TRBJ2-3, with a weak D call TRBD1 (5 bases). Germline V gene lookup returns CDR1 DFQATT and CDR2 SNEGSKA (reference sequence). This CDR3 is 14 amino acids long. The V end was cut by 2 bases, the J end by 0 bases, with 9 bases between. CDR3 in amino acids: CSARRGASTDTQYF. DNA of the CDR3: TGCAGTGCTAGAAGGGGCGCTAGCACAGATACGCAGTATTTT.

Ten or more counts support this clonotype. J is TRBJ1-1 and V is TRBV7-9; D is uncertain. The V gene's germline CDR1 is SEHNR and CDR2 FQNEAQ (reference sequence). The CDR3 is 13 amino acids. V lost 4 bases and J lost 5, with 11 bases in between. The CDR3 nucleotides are TGTGCCAGCAGCTCCCAAGCAGAAACTGAAGCTTTCTTT. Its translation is CASSSQAETEAFF.

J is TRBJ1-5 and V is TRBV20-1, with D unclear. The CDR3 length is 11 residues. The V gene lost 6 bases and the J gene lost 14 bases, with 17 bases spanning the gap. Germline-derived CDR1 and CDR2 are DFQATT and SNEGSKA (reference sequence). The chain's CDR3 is CSATTSLGEHF. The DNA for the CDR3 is TGCAGTGCCACCACTAGTCTGGGCGAGCATTTT.

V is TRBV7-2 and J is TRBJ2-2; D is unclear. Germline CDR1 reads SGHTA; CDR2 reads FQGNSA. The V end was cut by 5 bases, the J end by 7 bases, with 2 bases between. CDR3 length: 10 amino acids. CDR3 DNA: TGTGCCAGCAGCATCGGGGAGCTGTTTTTT. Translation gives CASSIGELFF.

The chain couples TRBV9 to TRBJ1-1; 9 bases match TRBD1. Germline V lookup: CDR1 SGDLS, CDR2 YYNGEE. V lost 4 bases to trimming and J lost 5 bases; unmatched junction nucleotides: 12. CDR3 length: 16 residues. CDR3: CASSPGTGMVSTEAFF. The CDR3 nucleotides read TGTGCCAGCAGCCCCGGGACAGGGATGGTATCGACTGAAGCTTTCTTT. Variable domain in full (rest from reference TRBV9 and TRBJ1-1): DSGVTQTPKHLITATGQRVTLRCSPRSGDLSVYWYQQSLDQGLQFLIQYYNGEERAKGNILERFSAQQFPDLHSELNLSSLELGDSALYFCASSPGTGMVSTEAFFGQGTRLTVV.

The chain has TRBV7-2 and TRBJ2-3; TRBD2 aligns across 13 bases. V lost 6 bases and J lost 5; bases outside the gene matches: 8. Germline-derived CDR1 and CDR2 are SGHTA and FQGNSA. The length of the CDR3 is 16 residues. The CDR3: CASSLARTSGRDTQYF. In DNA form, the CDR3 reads TGTGCCAGCAGTTTGGCCAGGACTAGCGGGAGAGATACGCAGTATTTT.

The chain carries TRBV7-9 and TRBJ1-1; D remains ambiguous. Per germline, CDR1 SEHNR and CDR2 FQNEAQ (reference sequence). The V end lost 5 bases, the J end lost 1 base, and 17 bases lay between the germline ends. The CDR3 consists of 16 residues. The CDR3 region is CASSVVARQANTEAFF. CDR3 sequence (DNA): TGTGCCAGCAGCGTTGTCGCTCGGCAGGCGAACACTGAAGCTTTCTTT.

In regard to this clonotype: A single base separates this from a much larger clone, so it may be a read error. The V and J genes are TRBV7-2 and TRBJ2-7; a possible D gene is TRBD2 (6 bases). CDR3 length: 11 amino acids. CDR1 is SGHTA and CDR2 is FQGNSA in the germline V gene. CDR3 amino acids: CASGQDYKQYF. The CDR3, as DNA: TGTGCCAGCGGGCAGGACTACAAGCAGTACTTC.

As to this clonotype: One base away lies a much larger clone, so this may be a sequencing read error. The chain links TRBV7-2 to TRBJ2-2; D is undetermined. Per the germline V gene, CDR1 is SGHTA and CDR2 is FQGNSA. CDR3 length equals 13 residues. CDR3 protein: CASSPVGSEELFF. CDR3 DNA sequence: TGCGCCAGCAGCCCTGTAGGATCCGAGGAGCTGTTTTTT.

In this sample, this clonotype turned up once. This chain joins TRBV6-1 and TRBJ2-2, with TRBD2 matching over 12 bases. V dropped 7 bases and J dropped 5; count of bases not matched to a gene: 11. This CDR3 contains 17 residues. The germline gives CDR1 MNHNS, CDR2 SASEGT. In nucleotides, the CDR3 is TGTGCCAGCAACCCCCTCGGACTAGCGGGATTTACCGGGGAGCTGTTTTTT. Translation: CASNPLGLAGFTGELFF.

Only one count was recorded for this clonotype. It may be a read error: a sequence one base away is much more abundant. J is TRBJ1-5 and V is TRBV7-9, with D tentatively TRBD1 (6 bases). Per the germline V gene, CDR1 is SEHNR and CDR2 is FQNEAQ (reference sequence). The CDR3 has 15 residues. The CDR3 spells CVSSRGGGLVQPQHF. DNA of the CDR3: TGTGTCAGCAGCCGCGGGGGGGGCTTAGTTCAGCCCCAGCATTTT.

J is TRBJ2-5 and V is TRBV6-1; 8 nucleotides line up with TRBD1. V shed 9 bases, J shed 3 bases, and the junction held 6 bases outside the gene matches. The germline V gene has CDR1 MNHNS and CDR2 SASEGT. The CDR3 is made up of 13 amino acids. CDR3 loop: CASRQGREETQYF. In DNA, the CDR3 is TGTGCCAGTAGACAGGGGCGGGAAGAGACCCAGTACTTC.

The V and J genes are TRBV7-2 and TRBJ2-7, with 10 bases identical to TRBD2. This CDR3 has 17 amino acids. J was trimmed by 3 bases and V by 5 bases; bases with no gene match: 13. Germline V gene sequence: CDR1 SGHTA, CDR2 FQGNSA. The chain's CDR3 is CASSLTSPSGRGYEQYF. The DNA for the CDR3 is TGTGCCAGCAGCCTGACTAGTCCTAGCGGGAGAGGCTACGAGCAGTACTTC.